These 25 T cell receptor beta chains came from one sample sequenced in a study of T cells after yellow fever vaccination. A single record per CDR3 protein comes from TCRdb applying MiXCR to the 5' RACE reads. The data contain about 320,000 distinct CDR3 sequences, approximately 4.5% of them singletons. Sequenced material: PBMCs, taken 15 days after the yellow fever booster vaccination. These receptors were collected from a man between 18 and 29 years old who received the YFV17D yellow fever vaccine.

In this sample, this clonotype turned up many times. The chain combines TRBV12-3 or TRBV12-4 with TRBJ2-2; D could derive from TRBD1 or TRBD2 (5 bases each). V was pared by 3 bases and J by 6 bases, with 8 bases between. This CDR3 comprises 13 residues. CDR3 sequence (DNA): TGTGCCAGCAGTTTGTGGGGGTCCGGGGAGCTGTTTTTT. Amino acids: CASSLWGSGELFF.

The V and J genes are TRBV7-2 and TRBJ1-4; D is undetermined. This CDR3 is built from 14 residues. Germline V gene sequence: CDR1 SGHTA, CDR2 FQGNSA. V lost 4 bases to trimming and J lost 10 bases, with 16 bases between them. The CDR3 loop reads CASSSLTNAGKLFF. The CDR3 DNA is TGTGCCAGCAGCTCTTTGACAAATGCGGGAAAACTGTTTTTT.

There are many counts of this clonotype. The J gene is TRBJ1-2, the V gene TRBV20-1; D call uncertain. Germline CDR1 and CDR2: DFQATT and SNEGSKA (reference sequence). The CDR3 totals 13 residues. V was trimmed by 6 bases and J by 6 bases, leaving 17 bases between them. For the CDR3, the DNA is TGCAGTGCCTCGTTGGGAAGCGAGAATGGCTACACCTTC. Its translation is CSASLGSENGYTF.

V gene TRBV7-2 combines with J gene TRBJ2-1, with D hard to call. Per the germline V gene, CDR1 is SGHTA and CDR2 is FQGNSA. The CDR3 contains 13 residues. V was trimmed by 7 bases and J by 6 bases, leaving 13 bases between them. The CDR3 loop is CASTPFLSNEQFF. In DNA, the CDR3 is TGTGCCAGCACCCCGTTTTTATCCAATGAGCAGTTCTTC.

This chain links TRBV7-2 with TRBJ1-5; D remains ambiguous. CDR3 length: 14 amino acids. The germline gives CDR1 SGHTA, CDR2 FQGNSA. Trimming took off 2 bases at V and 7 bases at J, with 12 bases between the two ends. The CDR3 region has the DNA TGTGCCAGCAGCTTACTCGGGTTAGAACAGCCCCAGCATTTT. This encodes CASSLLGLEQPQHF. The complete variable domain, with remaining parts taken from reference TRBV7-2 and TRBJ1-5, reads GAGVSQSPSNKVTEKGKDVELRCDPISGHTALYWYRQSLGQGLEFLIYFQGNSAPDKSGLPSDRFSAERTGGSVSTLTIQRTQQEDSAVYLCASSLLGLEQPQHFGDGTRLSIL.

This clonotype was counted between two and nine times. This sequence joins TRBV20-1 and TRBJ2-7; 9 nucleotides line up with TRBD1. CDR1 and CDR2 (germline): DFQATT, SNEGSKA (reference sequence). The CDR3 extends over 15 amino acids. Germline trimming cut 1 base from V and 5 bases from J; bases unmatched to any gene: 9. DNA for the CDR3: TGCAGTGCTAGAGCCCCTGACGGGACAGGGAACGAGCAGTACTTC. Translated: CSARAPDGTGNEQYF.

This clonotype was seen a handful of times. The V call is TRBV29-1, the J call TRBJ2-7; D might be TRBD1 or TRBD2, each matching 5 bases. This CDR3 has 12 residues. V shed 4 bases and J shed 4 bases, with 11 bases lying between them. Germline CDR1 is SQVTM and CDR2 is ANQGSEA. The CDR3 loop is CSVGSEGYEQYF. DNA for the CDR3: TGCAGCGTTGGGTCAGAGGGGTACGAGCAGTACTTC.

The table lists this clonotype with a few counts. The chain has TRBV10-3 and TRBJ2-4, with D perhaps TRBD2 (6 bases). Germline assignment: CDR1 ENHRY and CDR2 SYGVKD. This CDR3 has 13 residues. With 7 bases removed from V and 13 bases from J, the gap between germline ends came to 20 bases. The CDR3 bases are TGTGCCATCACCAGCTCCAAGGAGGGCCTCCAGTACTTC. Encoded protein: CAITSSKEGLQYF.

This clonotype occurred many times. The CDR3 reads CASSPYTTDTQYF. The CDR3 bases are TGTGCCAGCAGCCCCTACACCACAGATACGCAGTATTTT. The chain employs TRBV7-2 and TRBJ2-3; D call uncertain. Looked up from germline, CDR1 is SGHTA and CDR2 is FQGNSA. The CDR3 contains 13 residues. V was clipped by 5 bases and J by 2 bases, with 8 bases between them. Combining the CDR3 with reference TRBV7-2 and TRBJ2-3 gives the whole variable domain GAGVSQSPSNKVTEKGKDVELRCDPISGHTALYWYRQSLGQGLEFLIYFQGNSAPDKSGLPSDRFSAERTGGSVSTLTIQRTQQEDSAVYLCASSPYTTDTQYFGPGTRLTVL.

In this sample, this clonotype turned up many times. CDR3: CSASGHVNTEAFF. DNA of the CDR3: TGCAGTGCTAGCGGACATGTGAACACTGAAGCTTTCTTT. The V gene is TRBV20-1, the J gene TRBJ1-1; the D gene is possibly TRBD1 (5 bases). Trimming removed 3 bases from V and 0 bases from J, with 8 bases in between. Germline CDR1 reads DFQATT; CDR2 reads SNEGSKA (reference sequence). The CDR3 runs to 13 residues.

At least ten counts were recorded for this clonotype. The chain uses TRBV10-3 and TRBJ1-1, with a weak D call TRBD1 (5 bases). This CDR3 contains 13 residues. V lost 6 bases and J lost 6, with 14 bases in between. Germline V CDR1 and CDR2: ENHRY, SYGVKD. The CDR3 reads CAISDSRLAEAFF. DNA for the CDR3: TGTGCCATCAGCGACAGCCGCCTAGCTGAAGCTTTCTTT.

This clonotype was seen a handful of times. This chain links TRBV7-2 with TRBJ1-1; D uncertain. Between the trimmed V and J ends, which lost 0 bases and 7 bases, there was a span of 15 bases. Looked up from germline, CDR1 is SGHTA and CDR2 is FQGNSA. The CDR3 extends over 15 amino acids. CDR3 residues: CASSLAGTADYEAFF. In nucleotides, the CDR3 is TGTGCCAGCAGCTTAGCCGGAACGGCTGATTATGAAGCTTTCTTT.

This clonotype was seen a handful of times. The chain joins TRBV18 to TRBJ2-3; the match to TRBD1 covers 12 bases. V lost 3 bases to trimming and J lost 9 bases; unmatched junction nucleotides: 4. Germline V gene data show CDR1 as KGHSH and CDR2 as LQKENI. CDR3 size: 14 residues. CDR3 in DNA: TGTGCCAGCTCACCGGCGGGACAGGGGGCGACGCAGTATTTT. Encoded protein: CASSPAGQGATQYF.

This clonotype was detected ten times or more. The chain uses TRBV7-6 and TRBJ1-2; 9 positions agree with TRBD1. V lost 6 bases, J lost 4 bases, and 6 bases stayed unmatched. This CDR3 spans 14 amino acids. Germline V lookup: CDR1 SGHVS, CDR2 FNYEAQ. The CDR3: CASSSGTGLYGYTF. CDR3 nucleotides: TGTGCCAGCAGTTCCGGGACAGGGCTCTATGGCTACACCTTC.

This clonotype was seen a handful of times. The rearrangement uses TRBV20-1 and TRBJ2-3, with D tentatively TRBD2 (6 bases). CDR1 DFQATT and CDR2 SNEGSKA come from the germline V gene (reference sequence). The CDR3 totals 14 residues. With 5 bases removed from V and 1 base from J, the gap between germline ends came to 13 bases. The CDR3 region is CSASKGGGTDTQYF. For the CDR3, the DNA is TGCAGTGCTTCCAAGGGCGGGGGCACAGATACGCAGTATTTT.

This clonotype was detected a few times. The chain combines TRBV9 with TRBJ2-5; D is unresolved. CDR3 length equals 13 residues. Germline V gives CDR1 SGDLS, CDR2 YYNGEE. V lost 4 bases to trimming and J lost 3 bases, with 10 bases between them. As DNA, the CDR3 is TGTGCCAGCAGCCCCATCCCGGAAGAGACCCAGTACTTC. It encodes CASSPIPEETQYF.

The rearrangement joins TRBV20-1 to TRBJ2-6; D is possibly TRBD1 (5 bases). The CDR3 spans 16 residues. Germline assignment: CDR1 DFQATT and CDR2 SNEGSKA (reference sequence). Trimming removed 6 bases at V and 0 bases at J, with 15 bases between. CDR3 nucleotides: TGCAGTGCAACTCAGGGCCCCTCCTCTGGGGCCAACGTCCTGACTTTC. Its translation: CSATQGPSSGANVLTF.

This clonotype appeared a few times. This sequence joins TRBV5-1 and TRBJ2-6; 11 positions agree with TRBD2. CDR3 length: 17 amino acids. V was pared by 4 bases and J by 2 bases, with 5 bases of the junction left unmatched. Germline-derived CDR1 and CDR2 are SGHRS and YFSETQ. The CDR3 sequence is CASSLTSGGTGANVLTF. The CDR3 region has the DNA TGCGCCAGCAGCCTAACTAGCGGGGGAACTGGGGCCAACGTCCTGACTTTC.

This clonotype has ten or more counts. The rearrangement links TRBV12-3 or TRBV12-4 to TRBJ1-1; D is perhaps TRBD1 (6 bases). The CDR3 has 16 residues. Trimming took off 3 bases at V and 1 base at J, with 15 bases between the two ends. The CDR3 coding sequence is TGTGCCAGCAGTTTTGTCACAGGGTTGAGGAACACTGAAGCTTTCTTT. Its protein product is CASSFVTGLRNTEAFF.

This clonotype has more than one count but fewer than ten. The chain is built from TRBV9 and TRBJ2-5, with 10 bases that match TRBD2. J gave up 6 bases and V 0 bases, and 8 bases lay outside the gene matches. Germline values: CDR1 SGDLS, CDR2 YYNGEE. The CDR3 runs to 16 residues. CDR3 protein: CASSVGILAGAQTQYF. In nucleotides, the CDR3 is TGTGCCAGCAGCGTAGGAATCCTAGCGGGGGCACAGACCCAGTACTTC.

The chain employs TRBV4-2 and TRBJ2-1; TRBD2 agrees at 7 bases. The CDR3 length is 13 residues. Germline values: CDR1 LGHNA, CDR2 YNFKEQ. With 3 bases clipped from V and 7 bases from J, the junction kept 3 bases outside the gene matches. In DNA, the CDR3 is TGTGCCAGCAGCCAGGGGGGGGAGAATGAGCAGTTCTTC. It specifies CASSQGGENEQFF.

The sample holds a few counts of this clonotype. The chain links TRBV29-1 to TRBJ2-1, with TRBD2 identical over 8 bases. CDR3 length equals 15 residues. Germline CDR1 SQVTM, CDR2 ANQGSEA. V shed 4 bases and J 4 bases; nucleotides not matched to a gene: 9. Here the CDR3 DNA reads TGCAGCGTTGTATCTTCGGGACTAGGGTACAATGAGCAGTTCTTC. It encodes CSVVSSGLGYNEQFF.

This clonotype has a count of ten or more. The chain joins TRBV12-3 or TRBV12-4 to TRBJ1-1; unclear D gene. The CDR3 is 13 amino acids. V lost 2 bases, J lost 3 bases, and 7 bases lay in between. CDR3 in amino acids: CASSLNVDTEAFF. CDR3 in DNA: TGTGCCAGCAGTTTAAACGTAGACACTGAAGCTTTCTTT.

This clonotype was observed a handful of times. The chain employs TRBV12-3 or TRBV12-4 and TRBJ2-3; TRBD1 aligns across 7 bases. This CDR3 is 15 amino acids long. V trimming: 4 bases; J trimming: 2 bases; junction bases outside the gene matches: 6. The CDR3 is CASSWGQRLTDTQYF. The CDR3 coding sequence is TGTGCCAGCAGTTGGGGACAGCGCCTCACAGATACGCAGTATTTT.

This clonotype showed up just a few times. V usage is TRBV12-3 or TRBV12-4 and J usage is TRBJ1-2; D is unclear. The CDR3 spans 13 residues. V dropped 6 bases and J dropped 7 bases, with 15 bases sitting between them. CDR3 residues: CASRREDGSGYTF. CDR3 in DNA: TGTGCCAGCAGGAGGGAAGACGGGAGTGGCTACACCTTC.